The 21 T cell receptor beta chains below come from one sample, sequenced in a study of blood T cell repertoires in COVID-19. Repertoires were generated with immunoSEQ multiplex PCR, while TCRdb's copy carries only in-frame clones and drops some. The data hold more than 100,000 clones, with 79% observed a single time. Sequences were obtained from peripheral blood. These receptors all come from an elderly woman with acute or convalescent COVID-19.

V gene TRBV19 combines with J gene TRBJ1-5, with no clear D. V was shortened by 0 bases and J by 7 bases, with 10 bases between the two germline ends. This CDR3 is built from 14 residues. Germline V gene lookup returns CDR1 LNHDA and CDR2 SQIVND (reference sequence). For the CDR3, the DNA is TGTGCCAGTAGTATAGACCTCGGGGAACAGCCCCAGCATTTT. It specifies CASSIDLGEQPQHF. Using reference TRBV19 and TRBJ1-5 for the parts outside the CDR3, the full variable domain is DGGITQSPKYLFRKEGQNVTLSCEQNLNHDAMYWYRQDPGQGLRLIYYSQIVNDFQKGDIAEGYSVSREKKESFPLTVTSAQKNPTAFYLCASSIDLGEQPQHFGDGTRLSIL.

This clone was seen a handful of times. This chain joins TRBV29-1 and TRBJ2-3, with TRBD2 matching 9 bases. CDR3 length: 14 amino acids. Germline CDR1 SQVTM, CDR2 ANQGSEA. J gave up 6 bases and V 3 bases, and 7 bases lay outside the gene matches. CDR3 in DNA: TGCAGCGTTGATGGGCGGGGGGGTAGTGATACGCAGTATTTT. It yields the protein CSVDGRGGSDTQYF.

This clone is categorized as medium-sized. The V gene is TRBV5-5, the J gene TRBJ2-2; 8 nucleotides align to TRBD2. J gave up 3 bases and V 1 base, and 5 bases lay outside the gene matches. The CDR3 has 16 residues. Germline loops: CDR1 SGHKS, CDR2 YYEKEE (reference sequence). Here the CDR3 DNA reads TGTGCCAGCAGCTTGTTTGCAGCGGGGGACACCGGGGAGCTGTTTTTT. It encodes CASSLFAAGDTGELFF.

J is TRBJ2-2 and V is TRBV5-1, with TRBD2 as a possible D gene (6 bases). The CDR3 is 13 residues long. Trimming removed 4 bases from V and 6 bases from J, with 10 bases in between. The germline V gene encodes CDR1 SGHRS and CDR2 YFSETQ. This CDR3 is CASSTGSPGELFF. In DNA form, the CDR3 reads TGCGCCAGCAGCACCGGGAGCCCCGGGGAGCTGTTTTTT.

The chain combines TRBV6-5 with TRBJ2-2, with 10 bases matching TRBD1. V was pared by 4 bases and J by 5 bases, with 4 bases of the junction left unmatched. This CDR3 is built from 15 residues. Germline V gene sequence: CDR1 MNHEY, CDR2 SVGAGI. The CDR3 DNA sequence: TGTGCCAGCAGTTCGCCGGGACAGGGGACCGGGGAGCTGTTTTTT. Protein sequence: CASSSPGQGTGELFF.

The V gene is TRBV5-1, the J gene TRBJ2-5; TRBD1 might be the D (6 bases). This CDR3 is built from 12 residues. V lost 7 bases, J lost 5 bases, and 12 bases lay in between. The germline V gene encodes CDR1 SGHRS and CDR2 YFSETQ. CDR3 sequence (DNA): TGCGCCAGCCAGGACAGCGCGGAGACCCAGTACTTC. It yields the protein CASQDSAETQYF.

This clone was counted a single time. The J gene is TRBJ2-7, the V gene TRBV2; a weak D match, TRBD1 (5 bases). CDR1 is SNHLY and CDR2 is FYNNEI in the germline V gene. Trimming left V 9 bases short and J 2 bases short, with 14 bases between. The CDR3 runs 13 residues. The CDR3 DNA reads TGTGCCAGTCTCCCCGAGACAGCCTACGAGCAGTACTTC. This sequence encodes CASLPETAYEQYF.

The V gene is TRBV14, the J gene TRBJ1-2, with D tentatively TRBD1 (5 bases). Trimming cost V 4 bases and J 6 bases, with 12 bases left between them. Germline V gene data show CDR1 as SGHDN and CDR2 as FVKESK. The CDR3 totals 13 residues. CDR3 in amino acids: CASSPRTGDGYTF. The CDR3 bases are TGTGCCAGCAGCCCGAGAACAGGCGATGGCTACACCTTC.

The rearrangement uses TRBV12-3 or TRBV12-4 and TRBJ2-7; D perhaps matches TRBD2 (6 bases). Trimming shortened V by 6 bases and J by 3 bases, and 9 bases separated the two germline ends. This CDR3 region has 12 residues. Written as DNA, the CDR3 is TGTGCCAGCAGGCGGGACGGCTACGAGCAGTACTTC. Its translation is CASRRDGYEQYF.

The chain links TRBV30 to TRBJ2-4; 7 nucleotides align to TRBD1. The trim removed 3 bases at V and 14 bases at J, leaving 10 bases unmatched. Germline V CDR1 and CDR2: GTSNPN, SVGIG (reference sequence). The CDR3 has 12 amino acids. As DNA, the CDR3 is TGTGCCTGGAGCTCCGGGACAGTAGAAAAGTACTTC. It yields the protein CAWSSGTVEKYF.

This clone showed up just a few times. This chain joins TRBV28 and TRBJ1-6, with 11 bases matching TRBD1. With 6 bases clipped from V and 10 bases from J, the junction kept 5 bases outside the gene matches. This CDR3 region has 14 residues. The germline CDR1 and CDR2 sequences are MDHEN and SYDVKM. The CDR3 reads CASSSGQGESPLHF. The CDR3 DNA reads TGTGCCAGCAGCTCGGGACAGGGGGAATCACCCCTCCACTTT.

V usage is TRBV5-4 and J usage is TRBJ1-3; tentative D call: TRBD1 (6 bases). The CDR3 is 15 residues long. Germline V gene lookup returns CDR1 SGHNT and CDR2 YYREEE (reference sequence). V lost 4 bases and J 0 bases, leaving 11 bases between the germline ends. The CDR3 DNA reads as TGTGCCAGCAGCCCTTGGACAGACTCTGGAAACACCATATATTTT. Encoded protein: CASSPWTDSGNTIYF.

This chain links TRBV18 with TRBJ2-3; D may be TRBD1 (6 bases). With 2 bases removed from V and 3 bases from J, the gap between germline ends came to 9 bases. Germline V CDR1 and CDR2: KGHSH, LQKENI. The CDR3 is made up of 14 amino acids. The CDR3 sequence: CASSPSTGTDTQYF. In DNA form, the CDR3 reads TGTGCCAGCTCACCATCGACAGGAACAGATACGCAGTATTTT.

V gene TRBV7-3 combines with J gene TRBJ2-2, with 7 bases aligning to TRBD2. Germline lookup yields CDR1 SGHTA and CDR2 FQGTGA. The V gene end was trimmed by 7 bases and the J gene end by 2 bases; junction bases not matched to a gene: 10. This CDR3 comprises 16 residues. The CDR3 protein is CASTVSGGLNTGELFF. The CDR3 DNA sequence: TGTGCCAGCACCGTATCGGGGGGACTTAACACCGGGGAGCTGTTTTTT.

DNA for the CDR3: TGCGCCAGCAGCCCTCGACTGTGGCATACGCAGTATTTT. Residues: CASSPRLWHTQYF. The rearrangement links TRBV4-3 to TRBJ2-3; D not certain. V lost 4 bases to trimming and J lost 7 bases, with 12 bases between them. Germline assignment: CDR1 LGHNA and CDR2 YSLEER. The CDR3 has 13 amino acids.

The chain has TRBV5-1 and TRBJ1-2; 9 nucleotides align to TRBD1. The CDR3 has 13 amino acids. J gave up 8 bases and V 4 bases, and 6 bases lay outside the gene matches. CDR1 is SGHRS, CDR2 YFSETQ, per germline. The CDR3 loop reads CASSDGTGRGYTF. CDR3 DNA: TGCGCCAGCAGCGACGGGACAGGGAGAGGCTACACCTTC.

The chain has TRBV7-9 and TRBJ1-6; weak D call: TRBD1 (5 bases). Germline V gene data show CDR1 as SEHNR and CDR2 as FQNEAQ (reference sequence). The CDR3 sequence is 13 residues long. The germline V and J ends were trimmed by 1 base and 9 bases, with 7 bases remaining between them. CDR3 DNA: TGTGCCAGCAGCTTAGAGGACATTTCACCCCTCCACTTT. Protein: CASSLEDISPLHF.

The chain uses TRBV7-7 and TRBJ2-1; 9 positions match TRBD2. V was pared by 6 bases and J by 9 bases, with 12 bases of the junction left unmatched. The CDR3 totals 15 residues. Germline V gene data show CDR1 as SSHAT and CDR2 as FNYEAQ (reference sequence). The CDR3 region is CASSSTTGGRGEQFF. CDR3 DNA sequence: TGTGCCAGCAGTTCGACTACCGGCGGGAGGGGTGAGCAGTTCTTC. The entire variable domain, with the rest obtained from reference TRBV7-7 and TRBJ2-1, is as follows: GAGVSQSPRYKVTKRGQDVTLRCDPISSHATLYWYQQALGQGPEFLTYFNYEAQPDKSGLPSDRFSAERPEGSISTLTIQRTEQRDSAMYRCASSSTTGGRGEQFFGPGTRLTVL.

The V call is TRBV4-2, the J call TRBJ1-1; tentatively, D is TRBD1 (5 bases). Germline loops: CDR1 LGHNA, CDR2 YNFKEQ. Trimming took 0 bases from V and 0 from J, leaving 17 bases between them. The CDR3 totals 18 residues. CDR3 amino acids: CASSQDSAVGGMNTEAFF. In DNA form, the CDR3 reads TGTGCCAGCAGCCAAGATTCGGCCGTTGGGGGGATGAACACTGAAGCTTTCTTT.

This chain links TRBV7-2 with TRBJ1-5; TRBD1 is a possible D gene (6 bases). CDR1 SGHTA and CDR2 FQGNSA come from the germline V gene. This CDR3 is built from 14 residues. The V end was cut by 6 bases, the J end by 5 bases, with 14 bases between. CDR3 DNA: TGTGCCAGCAGTCGAGGTGGGGGCGATCAGCCCCAGCATTTT. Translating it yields CASSRGGGDQPQHF.

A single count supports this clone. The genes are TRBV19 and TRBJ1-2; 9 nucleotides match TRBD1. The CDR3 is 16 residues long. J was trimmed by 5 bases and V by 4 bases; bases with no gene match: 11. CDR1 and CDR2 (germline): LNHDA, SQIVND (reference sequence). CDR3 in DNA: TGTGCCAGTAGTACCGGCCTACCGGGGACAGGGTATGGCTACACCTTC. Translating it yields CASSTGLPGTGYGYTF. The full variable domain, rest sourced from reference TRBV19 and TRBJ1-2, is DGGITQSPKYLFRKEGQNVTLSCEQNLNHDAMYWYRQDPGQGLRLIYYSQIVNDFQKGDIAEGYSVSREKKESFPLTVTSAQKNPTAFYLCASSTGLPGTGYGYTFGSGTRLTVV.